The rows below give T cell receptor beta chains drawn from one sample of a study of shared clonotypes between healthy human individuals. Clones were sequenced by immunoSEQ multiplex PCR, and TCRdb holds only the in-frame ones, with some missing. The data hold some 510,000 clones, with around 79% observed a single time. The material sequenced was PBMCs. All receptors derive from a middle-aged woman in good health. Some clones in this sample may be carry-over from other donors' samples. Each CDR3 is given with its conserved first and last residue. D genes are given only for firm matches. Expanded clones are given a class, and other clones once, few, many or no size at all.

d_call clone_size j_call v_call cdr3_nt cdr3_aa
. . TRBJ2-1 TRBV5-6 TGTGCCAGCGGAGACAGGTTCGGTGAGCAGTTCTTC CASGDRFGEQFF
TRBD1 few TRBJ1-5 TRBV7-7 TGTGCTAGCAGCTTAGGGTGTCCGGGACAGGTCTTGGGGAATCAGCCCCAGCATTTT CASSLGCPGQVLGNQPQHF
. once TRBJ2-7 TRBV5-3 TGTGCCAGAAGGCTGTCGGTCCAACTTTCCTACGAGCAGTACTTC CARRLSVQLSYEQYF
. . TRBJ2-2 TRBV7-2 TGTGCCAGCAGCACGCAAAACACCGGGGAGCTGTTTTTT CASSTQNTGELFF
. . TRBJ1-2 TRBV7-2 TGTGCCAGCAGCCCAGGACTGGTATATGGCTACACCTTC CASSPGLVYGYTF
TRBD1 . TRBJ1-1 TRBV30 TGTGCCTGGAGAGTAAAGGACAGGGAAGAGTTAGACACTGAAGCTTTCTTT CAWRVKDREELDTEAFF
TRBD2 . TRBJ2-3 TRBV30 TGTGCCTGGAGTGTAGGTAGCGGGGCTCCGCTCACAGATACGCAGTATTTT CAWSVGSGAPLTDTQYF
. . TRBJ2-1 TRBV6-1 TGTGCCAGCATCCAAGGGACACTATCCTACAATGAGCAGTTCTTC CASIQGTLSYNEQFF
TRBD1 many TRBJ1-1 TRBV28 TGTGCCAGCAGCGAGCAGGGGGGCGCTTGGAACACTGAAGCTTTCTTT CASSEQGGAWNTEAFF
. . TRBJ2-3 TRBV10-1 TGCGCCAACTTGACTAGGACTAGCACAGATACGCAGTATTTT CANLTRTSTDTQYF
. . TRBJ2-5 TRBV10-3 TGTGCCATCAGTGAGCCAGTTAGGGAAGGGTACTTC CAISEPVREGYF
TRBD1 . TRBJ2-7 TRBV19 TGTGCCAGTAGTCCCAGACAGGGGGCCTACGAGCAGTACTTC CASSPRQGAYEQYF
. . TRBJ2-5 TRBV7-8 TGTGCCAGCAGCTTAGCCCGGTATGCCGATTGGCAAGAGACCCAGTACTTC CASSLARYADWQETQYF
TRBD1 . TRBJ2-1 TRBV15 TGTGCCACCAGCATCACGACAACTACAGGGGCTGGGTTCTTC CATSITTTTGAGFF
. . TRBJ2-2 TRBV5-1 TGCGCCAGCAGCTCGGGACTTTACACCGGGGAGCTGTTTTTT CASSSGLYTGELFF
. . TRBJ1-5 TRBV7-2 TGTGCCAGCAGCTTAGAGGCAGGAGGAAGCAATCAGCCCCAGCATTTT CASSLEAGGSNQPQHF
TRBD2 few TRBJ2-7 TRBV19 TGTGCCAGTAGTATAGGACTAGCGGGAACCTACGAGCAGTACTTC CASSIGLAGTYEQYF
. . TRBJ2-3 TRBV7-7 TGTGCTAGCAGCTTACTACAGCTTAGCACAGATACGCAGTATTTT CASSLLQLSTDTQYF
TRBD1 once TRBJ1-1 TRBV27 TGTGCCAGCAGTTTATCCCTTGGTACAGGGGGCACTGAAGCTTTCTTT CASSLSLGTGGTEAFF
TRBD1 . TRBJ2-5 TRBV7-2 TGTGCCAGCAGCTTAACAGGGGGCGCGCGGCAAGAGACCCAGTACTTC CASSLTGGARQETQYF
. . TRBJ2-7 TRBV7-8 TGTGCCAGCAGCATCGGCCCAACCTACGAGCAGTACTTC CASSIGPTYEQYF
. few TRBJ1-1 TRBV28 TGTGCCAGCAGTTCCGCAGGACCGTTTGAAGCTTTCTTT CASSSAGPFEAFF
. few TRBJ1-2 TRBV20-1 TGCAGTGCTTCAGGGTCTAGTGGCTACACCTTC CSASGSSGYTF
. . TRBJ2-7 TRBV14 TGTGCCAGCAGCCAAAGGCTAACTTCCTACGAGCAGTACTTC CASSQRLTSYEQYF
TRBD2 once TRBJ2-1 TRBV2 TGTGCCAGCATAGGGACTAGCGGGAATGAGCAGTTCTTC CASIGTSGNEQFF
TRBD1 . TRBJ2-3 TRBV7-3 TGTGCCAGCAGCCCGGACAGGGGTCTTCGGACAGATACGCAGTATTTT CASSPDRGLRTDTQYF
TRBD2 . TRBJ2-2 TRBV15 TGTGCCACCAGCAGGGCTGCGGGAGGCCGGGGCACCGGGGAGCTGTTTTTT CATSRAAGGRGTGELFF
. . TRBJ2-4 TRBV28 TGTGCCAGCACCCACGCCTGGGGAGCCAAAAACATTCAGTACTTC CASTHAWGAKNIQYF
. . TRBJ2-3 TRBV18 TGTGCCAGCTCACCCCTTGGGGATACGCAGTATTTT CASSPLGDTQYF
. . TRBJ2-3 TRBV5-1 TGCGCCAGCAGCTTGGGGGTGAGGACAGATACGCAGTATTTT CASSLGVRTDTQYF
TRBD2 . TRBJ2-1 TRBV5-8 TGTGCCAGCAGCACCCGGGGGGGAGCCCAAGTTGAGCAGTTCTTC CASSTRGGAQVEQFF
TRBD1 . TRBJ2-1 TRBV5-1 TGCGCCAGCAGCTTTGACAGGGGGGGTGAGCAGTTCTTC CASSFDRGGEQFF
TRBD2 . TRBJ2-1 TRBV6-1 TGTGCCATCCTTCGACTAGCGGGGGATGAGCAGTTCTTC CAILRLAGDEQFF
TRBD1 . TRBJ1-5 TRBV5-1 TGCGCCAGCAGCTTGGTGAGACAGGGGGCTAATCAGCCCCAGCATTTT CASSLVRQGANQPQHF
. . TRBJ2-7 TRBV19 TGTGCCAGTAGTCCGAGCCGGGACCAGACCTACGAGCAGTACTTC CASSPSRDQTYEQYF
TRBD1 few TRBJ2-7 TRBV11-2 TGTGCCAGCAGCTTTTCGGGACAGGCCTACGAGCAGTACTTC CASSFSGQAYEQYF